This T cell receptor (beta chain) originates from a study of identifying expanded T cells in peripheral blood. V shed 4 bases, J shed 0 bases, and the junction held 9 bases outside the gene matches. Looked up from germline, CDR1 is SGHRS and CDR2 is YFSETQ. The CDR3 runs 17 residues. Findings and limits, study-wide: Approximately 1.1 clones differed between technical replicates, versus around 15 and 18 over time.

About this clone itself: The target antigen is unknown.

Profiling relied on immunoSEQ multiplex PCR, and the TCRdb table lists in-frame clones only, not all of them. The data show more than 80,000 clones, with 88% seen just once and 3% to 4% held by the top ten. Sequencing was done on a sample of blood. This chain links TRBV5-1 with TRBJ1-3, with 8 bases fitting TRBD1. The clonotype was recovered from a person aged 18-69 years in good health. CDR3 region: CASSAGQGPNSGNTIYF. The DNA for the CDR3 is TGCGCCAGCAGCGCCGGACAGGGTCCGAACTCTGGAAACACCATATATTTT. The full variable domain, its missing parts supplied by reference TRBV5-1 and TRBJ1-3, is KAGVTQTPRYLIKTRGQQVTLSCSPISGHRSVSWYQQTPGQGLQFLFEYFSETQRNKGNFPGRFSGRQFSNSRSEMNVSTLELGDSALYLCASSAGQGPNSGNTIYFGEGSWLTVV.